This T cell receptor beta chain was recorded in a study of shared clonotypes between healthy human individuals. Study in general: Participating donors consisted of a couple of women and a few men aged 18 to 49.

V shed 2 bases and J 5 bases; nucleotides not matched to a gene: 24. CDR3 length: 22 amino acids. Germline-derived CDR1 and CDR2 are SNHLY and FYNNEI. Caucasian adults living in Nashville, Tennessee, provided all samples. Turning to this clone: Antigen: not known.

Whole-study results and caveats: The rarefaction results pointed to incomplete sorted-subset sequencing despite large depth. How much donors shared clonotypes was expected to be affected by sequencing depth.

The method was immunoSEQ multiplex PCR; TCRdb's version includes in-frame clones alone and lacks a portion of them. The profile shows 1,500,000 or so clones, less than 99% of them singletons. The chain recombines TRBV2 with TRBJ2-1; 10 bases line up with TRBD2. Sequences were obtained from naive CD4+ T cells sorted from blood. The subset was: CD45RA+ positively selected. The sequence came from a man aged 25 to 45 in good health. The CDR3 sequence is CASSEWGIGQGAGLADNNEQFF. The CDR3 nucleotides read TGTGCCAGCAGTGAATGGGGTATTGGGCAGGGGGCCGGACTAGCGGACAACAATGAGCAGTTCTTC.